The 13 T cell receptor beta chains given below trace back to one sample, sequenced in a study of blood T cell repertoires in COVID-19. The protocol was immunoSEQ multiplex PCR, while the TCRdb copy is restricted to in-frame clones and leaves out a portion. The sample lists about 320,000 clones; more than 70% were seen once. Sequencing used peripheral blood. These receptors were taken from a man between 18 and 29 years old who had recovered from COVID-19.

J is TRBJ2-5 and V is TRBV5-1, with TRBD2 matching over 12 bases. This CDR3 is 17 amino acids long. Germline V gives CDR1 SGHRS, CDR2 YFSETQ. After removal of 4 bases from V and 4 bases from J, the junction contained 11 bases not matched to a gene. CDR3 region: CASSMTSGGSSGETQYF. For the CDR3, the DNA is TGCGCCAGCAGCATGACTAGCGGGGGATCCTCAGGAGAGACCCAGTACTTC.

The chain combines TRBV5-1 with TRBJ2-2; 10 bases fit TRBD1. CDR3 length: 17 residues. Germline-derived CDR1 and CDR2 are SGHRS and YFSETQ. With 1 base clipped from V and 3 bases from J, the junction kept 6 bases outside the gene matches. CDR3 in DNA: TGCGCCAGCAGCTTGACCACCGGGACAGGGGACACCGGGGAGCTGTTTTTT. This encodes CASSLTTGTGDTGELFF.

The chain combines TRBV2 with TRBJ1-1, with D tentatively TRBD1 (5 bases). Germline CDR1 and CDR2: SNHLY and FYNNEI. The CDR3 loop spans 15 amino acids. Between the trimmed V and J ends, which lost 3 bases and 0 bases, there was a span of 11 bases. CDR3 region: CASSDYSGLNTEAFF. CDR3 nucleotide sequence: TGTGCCAGCAGTGACTACTCAGGGTTGAACACTGAAGCTTTCTTT.

There are a few counts of this clone. The chain recombines TRBV19 with TRBJ1-1; 7 positions agree with TRBD1. Trimming removed 4 bases from V and 6 bases from J; junction bases left unmatched: 5. Germline CDR1 and CDR2: LNHDA and SQIVND (reference sequence). The CDR3 extends over 13 amino acids. The CDR3 is CASSTTGASEAFF. CDR3 coding DNA: TGTGCCAGTAGTACCACAGGGGCCTCTGAAGCTTTCTTT.

The chain couples TRBV19 to TRBJ2-3; TRBD1 matches at 8 bases. Germline V lookup: CDR1 LNHDA, CDR2 SQIVND (reference sequence). The V gene end was trimmed by 4 bases and the J gene end by 6 bases; junction bases not matched to a gene: 3. This CDR3 is built from 13 residues. Here the CDR3 DNA reads TGTGCCAGTAGTACAGGGGGCTCGGATACGCAGTATTTT. This gives the protein CASSTGGSDTQYF.

The rearrangement joins TRBV10-3 to TRBJ2-7, with TRBD2 identical over 8 bases. Per germline, CDR1 ENHRY and CDR2 SYGVKD. V lost 4 bases and J lost 6; bases outside the gene matches: 11. The CDR3 runs to 15 residues. CDR3 amino acids: CAISVSGGGTGEQYF. CDR3 bases: TGTGCCATCAGTGTCTCGGGAGGGGGTACGGGCGAGCAGTACTTC.

The chain uses TRBV15 and TRBJ2-7; possibly TRBD1 for D (5 bases). V shed 0 bases and J shed 2 bases, with 11 bases lying between them. The CDR3 is 15 amino acids. CDR1 LNHNV and CDR2 YYDKDF come from the germline V gene (reference sequence). The CDR3 DNA reads TGTGCCACCAGCAGAGATCAGGGTGCGACCTACGAGCAGTACTTC. It yields the protein CATSRDQGATYEQYF.

On this clone itself: Other DNA sequences of this sample code for an identical CDR3. V is TRBV19 and J is TRBJ2-7, with 7 nucleotides matching TRBD1. CDR3 length: 13 residues. Per the germline V gene, CDR1 is LNHDA and CDR2 is SQIVND (reference sequence). V lost 3 bases to trimming and J lost 4 bases; unmatched junction nucleotides: 3. The CDR3 region is CASSIGRGYEQYF. Written as DNA, the CDR3 is TGTGCCAGTAGTATCGGCAGGGGGTACGAGCAGTACTTC. Together with reference TRBV19 and TRBJ2-7, the CDR3 gives the full variable domain: DGGITQSPKYLFRKEGQNVTLSCEQNLNHDAMYWYRQDPGQGLRLIYYSQIVNDFQKGDIAEGYSVSREKKESFPLTVTSAQKNPTAFYLCASSIGRGYEQYFGPGTRLTVT.

The chain joins TRBV9 to TRBJ1-5, with D maybe TRBD1 (5 bases). The CDR3 spans 15 residues. With 0 bases removed from V and 3 bases from J, the gap between germline ends came to 10 bases. Germline V CDR1 and CDR2: SGDLS, YYNGEE. Here the CDR3 DNA reads TGTGCCAGCAGCGTAGCTGGGGGGTTCAATCAGCCCCAGCATTTT. It encodes CASSVAGGFNQPQHF.

The sample holds a few counts of this clone. This chain links TRBV7-9 with TRBJ1-5; TRBD1 might be the D (5 bases). The CDR3 has 13 amino acids. Deletions cut 5 bases from V and 5 bases from J, with 10 bases between. In germline, CDR1 is SEHNR, CDR2 FQNEAQ (reference sequence). CDR3 DNA sequence: TGTGCCAGCAGCCAATGGGGGGATCAGCCCCAGCATTTT. Protein: CASSQWGDQPQHF.

The V gene is TRBV25-1, the J gene TRBJ1-2; D perhaps matches TRBD1 (5 bases). V lost 4 bases to trimming and J lost 3 bases, with 9 bases between them. This CDR3 has 13 amino acids. Germline-derived CDR1 and CDR2 are MGHDK and SYGVNS. The CDR3 DNA reads as TGTGCCAGCAGTGGGGGCAGGTACTATGGCTACACCTTC. The encoded protein is CASSGGRYYGYTF.

The V and J genes are TRBV6-5 and TRBJ2-7; 7 positions agree with TRBD2. Trimming at V came to 4 bases and at J to 3 bases, leaving 3 bases not matched to a gene. The germline V gene has CDR1 MNHEY and CDR2 SVGAGI. There are 13 residues in the CDR3. The CDR3 bases are TGTGCCAGCAGTTGGGACTATCTCTACGAGCAGTACTTC. Translation: CASSWDYLYEQYF.

This clone was seen a single time. The chain recombines TRBV19 with TRBJ1-1; TRBD1 might be the D (5 bases). Germline loops: CDR1 LNHDA, CDR2 SQIVND (reference sequence). This CDR3 spans 15 amino acids. Trimming took 8 bases from V and 1 from J, leaving 17 bases between them. The DNA of the CDR3 is TGTGCCAGTTCCGGGTCTCTGACAGCGAACACTGAAGCTTTCTTT. Residues: CASSGSLTANTEAFF.